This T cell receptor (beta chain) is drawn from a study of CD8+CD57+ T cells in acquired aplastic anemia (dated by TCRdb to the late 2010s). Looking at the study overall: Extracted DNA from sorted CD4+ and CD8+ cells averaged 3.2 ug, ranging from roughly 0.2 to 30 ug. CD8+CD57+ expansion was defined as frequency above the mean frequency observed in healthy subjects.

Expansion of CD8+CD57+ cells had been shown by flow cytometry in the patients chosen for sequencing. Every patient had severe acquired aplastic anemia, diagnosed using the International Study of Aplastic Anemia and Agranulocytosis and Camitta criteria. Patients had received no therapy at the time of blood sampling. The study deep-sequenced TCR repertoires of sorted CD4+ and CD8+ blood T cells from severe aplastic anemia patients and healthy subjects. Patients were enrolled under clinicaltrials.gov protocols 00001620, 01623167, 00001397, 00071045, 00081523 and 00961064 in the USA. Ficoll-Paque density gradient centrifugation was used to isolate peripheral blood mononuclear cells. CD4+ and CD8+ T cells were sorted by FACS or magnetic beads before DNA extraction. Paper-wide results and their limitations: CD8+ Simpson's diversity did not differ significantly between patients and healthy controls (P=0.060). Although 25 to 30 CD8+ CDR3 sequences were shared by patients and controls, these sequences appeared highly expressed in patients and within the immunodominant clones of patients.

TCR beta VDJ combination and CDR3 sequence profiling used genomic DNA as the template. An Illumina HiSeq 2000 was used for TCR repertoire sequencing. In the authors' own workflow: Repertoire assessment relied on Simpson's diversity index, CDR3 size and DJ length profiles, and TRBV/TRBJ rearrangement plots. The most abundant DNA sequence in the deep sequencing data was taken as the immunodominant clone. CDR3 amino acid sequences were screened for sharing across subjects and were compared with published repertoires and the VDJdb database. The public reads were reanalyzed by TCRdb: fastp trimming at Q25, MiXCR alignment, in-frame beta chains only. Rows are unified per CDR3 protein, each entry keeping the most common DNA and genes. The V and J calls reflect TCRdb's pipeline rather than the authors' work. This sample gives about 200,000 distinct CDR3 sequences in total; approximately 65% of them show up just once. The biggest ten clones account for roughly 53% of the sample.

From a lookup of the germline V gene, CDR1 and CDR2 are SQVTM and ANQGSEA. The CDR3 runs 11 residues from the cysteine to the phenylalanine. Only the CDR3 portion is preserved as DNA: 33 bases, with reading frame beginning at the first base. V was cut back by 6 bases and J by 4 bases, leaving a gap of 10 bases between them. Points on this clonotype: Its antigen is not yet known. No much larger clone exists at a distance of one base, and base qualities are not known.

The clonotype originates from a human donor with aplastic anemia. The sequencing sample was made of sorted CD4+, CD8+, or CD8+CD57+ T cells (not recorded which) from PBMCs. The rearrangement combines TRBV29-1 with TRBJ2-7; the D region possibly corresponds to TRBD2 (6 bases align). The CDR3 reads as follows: CSVALAYEQYF. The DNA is TGCAGCGTCGCCCTAGCGTACGAGCAGTACTTC.